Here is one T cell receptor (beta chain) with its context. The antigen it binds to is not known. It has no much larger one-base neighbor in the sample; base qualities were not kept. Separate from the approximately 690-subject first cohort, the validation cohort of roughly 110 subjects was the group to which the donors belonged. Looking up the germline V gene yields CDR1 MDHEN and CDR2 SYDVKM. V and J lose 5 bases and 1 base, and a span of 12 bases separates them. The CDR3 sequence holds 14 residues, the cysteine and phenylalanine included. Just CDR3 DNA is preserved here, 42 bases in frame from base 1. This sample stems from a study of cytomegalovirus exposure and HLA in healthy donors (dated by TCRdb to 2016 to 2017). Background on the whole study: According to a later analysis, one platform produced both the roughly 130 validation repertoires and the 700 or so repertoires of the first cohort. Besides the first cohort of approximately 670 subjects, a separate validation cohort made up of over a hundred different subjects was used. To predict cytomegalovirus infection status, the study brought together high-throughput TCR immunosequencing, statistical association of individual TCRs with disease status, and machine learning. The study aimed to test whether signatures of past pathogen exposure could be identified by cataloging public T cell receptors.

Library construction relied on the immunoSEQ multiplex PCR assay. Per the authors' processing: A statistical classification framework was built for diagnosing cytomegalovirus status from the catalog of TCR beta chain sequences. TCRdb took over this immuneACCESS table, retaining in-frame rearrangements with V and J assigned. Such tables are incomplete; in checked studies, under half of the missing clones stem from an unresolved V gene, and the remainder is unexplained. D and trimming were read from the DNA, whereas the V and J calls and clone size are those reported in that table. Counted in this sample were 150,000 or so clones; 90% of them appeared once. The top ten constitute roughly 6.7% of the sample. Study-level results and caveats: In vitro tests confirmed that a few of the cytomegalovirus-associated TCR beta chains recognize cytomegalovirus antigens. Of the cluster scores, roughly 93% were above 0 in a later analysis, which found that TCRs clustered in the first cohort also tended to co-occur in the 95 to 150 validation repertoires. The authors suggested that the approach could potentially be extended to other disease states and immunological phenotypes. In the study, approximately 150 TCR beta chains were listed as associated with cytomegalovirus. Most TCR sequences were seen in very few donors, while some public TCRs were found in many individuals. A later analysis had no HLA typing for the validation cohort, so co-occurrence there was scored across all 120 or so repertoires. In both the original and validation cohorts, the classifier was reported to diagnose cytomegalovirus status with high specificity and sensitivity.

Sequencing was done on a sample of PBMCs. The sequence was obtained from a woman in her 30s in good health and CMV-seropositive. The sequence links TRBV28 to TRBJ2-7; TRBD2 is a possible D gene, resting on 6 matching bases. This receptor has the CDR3 CASSPGLNSYEQYF. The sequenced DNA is TGTGCCAGCAGTCCGGGACTCAATTCCTACGAGCAGTACTTC.